This TCR beta chain was identified in a study of breast tumors, draining lymph nodes, adjacent tissues. Study-wide findings and caveats: Luminal-like breast cancer showed significantly greater tumor-nontumor repertoire similarity than basal-like breast cancer did. Tumor TCR diversity was below lymph nodes but above nontumor tissue. Tumor T cell lymph node origin was a supported hypothesis, not proven. Data fit most tumor T cells coming from lymph node, expanding in tumor.

In the case of this clonotype: Its specificity is not known.

TCRdb re-called the multiplex PCR reads with MiXCR, one entry per CDR3 protein. The sample records about 230,000 distinct CDR3 sequences, about 30% being singletons. The lymph nodes were axillary draining lymph nodes from breast cancer patients. J lost 4 bases, V lost 0 bases, and 9 bases had no gene match. The CDR3 consists of 17 residues. CDR1 is KGHDR, CDR2 SFDVKD, per germline. The sample was axillary lymph node tissue. This rearrangement joins TRBV24-1 to TRBJ2-3; TRBD2 matches 7 bases. The sequence was obtained from a female donor with breast cancer. Some clones in this sample may be carry-over from other donors' samples. CDR3 residues: CATSDLRRERGADTQYF. Written as DNA, the CDR3 is TGTGCCACCAGTGATTTGAGGCGGGAGCGGGGCGCAGATACGCAGTATTTT.